The table lists the clone carrying this TCR beta chain with a few counts. Its antigen is currently unknown. Trimming removed 2 bases from V and 5 bases from J, with 6 bases in between. The CDR3 sequence is 12 residues long. Cultured CD4+ T-cell DNA underwent Oncomine TCR Beta short-read sequencing. TCRdb redid the calling of the PCR reads with MiXCR, one entry per CDR3 protein. The table includes about 14,000 distinct CDR3 sequences, more than 50% detected once. The record originates from a study of vaccination and CD4 T cells after COVID-19. Treatment described: approximately 9-day PBMC culture with coronavirus spike peptide pools or control peptides (ViraFEST assay).

The starting material was cultured CD4+ T cells from blood, obtained after SARS-CoV-2 vaccination. This receptor was obtained from a human donor with COVID-19. The chain has TRBV12-3 or TRBV12-4 and TRBJ2-5, with D unclear. CDR3 sequence (DNA): TGTGCCAGCAGTTTAAGGGTTGAGACCCAGTACTTC. Translating it yields CASSLRVETQYF.